This T cell receptor beta chain was sequenced during a study of OX40 agonist ivuxolimab in advanced cancers. Study-wide context: Patients in the trial were receiving intravenous ivuxolimab every 2 weeks, at doses of 0.01 to 10 mg/kg. Checkpoint inhibitors had been given previously to 40% of patients. Findings and limits, study-wide: Dosing at 0.1 to 3.0 mg/kg was accompanied by clonal expansion of CD4+ and CD8+ blood T cells by week 6.

In the case of this clone: Its target is not known.

Data came from immunoSEQ multiplex PCR; TCRdb stores just in-frame clones and leaves some out. The sample contains around 55,000 clones, roughly 82% of which appear only once. The germline V and J ends were trimmed by 5 bases and 4 bases, with 13 bases remaining between them. From germline, CDR1 is MDHEN and CDR2 SYDVKM. The CDR3 loop spans 14 amino acids. The J gene is TRBJ2-3, the V gene TRBV28; possibly TRBD1 or TRBD2 for D (5 bases each). The receptor was isolated from an adult with an advanced solid tumor such as melanoma, head and neck, liver or kidney cancer. Specimen: CD4+ or CD8+ T cells sorted from blood, collected in a trial of the OX40 agonist ivuxolimab. This chain's CDR3 is CASSVRGASDTQYF. For the CDR3, the DNA is TGTGCCAGCAGTGTTCGGGGCGCCTCAGATACGCAGTATTTT.